This T cell receptor (beta chain) was sequenced for a study of blood T cells in healthy people across ages. Study-level results: A greater number of naive CD4+ cells and higher diversity distinguished long-lived donors from aged donors. As age increased, TCR beta diversity per million T cells fell in a roughly linear fashion. Those diversity estimates obtained from one million T cells were thought to be underestimates.

The germline CDR1 and CDR2 sequences are SGHTA and FQGNSA. V was pared by 3 bases and J by 4 bases, with 4 bases of the junction left unmatched. This CDR3 region has 15 residues. Many counts were recorded for this clonotype. Its cognate antigen is unknown. A second PCR, run for about 6 to 11 cycles, used a sample-barcoded 5' primer plus a J-beta primer mix. With 12 random nucleotides, a template-switch adaptor tagged each individual cDNA molecule. TCRdb reprocessed the 5' RACE reads via MiXCR and lists one record per CDR3 protein. The data hold around 1,900,000 distinct CDR3 sequences, with 30% to 40% observed a single time.

The chain links TRBV7-2 to TRBJ2-1; 9 nucleotides align to TRBD2. Sequenced: blood. The clonotype comes from a human donor in good health. This CDR3 is CASSFGGGGYNEQFF. The CDR3 DNA sequence: TGTGCCAGCAGCTTTGGCGGGGGGGGATACAATGAGCAGTTCTTC. The variable domain in full, with the rest retrieved from reference TRBV7-2 and TRBJ2-1, is GAGVSQSPSNKVTEKGKDVELRCDPISGHTALYWYRQSLGQGLEFLIYFQGNSAPDKSGLPSDRFSAERTGGSVSTLTIQRTQQEDSAVYLCASSFGGGGYNEQFFGPGTRLTVL.